The clone carrying this T cell receptor beta chain was recorded many times. Investigators profiled TCR beta VDJ and CDR3 from genomic DNA template. From the reads, TCRdb called clonotypes with MiXCR, one entry per CDR3 protein. The sample has 210,000 or so distinct CDR3 sequences, under 55% seen once. The data derive from a study of CD8+CD57+ T cells in acquired aplastic anemia. Germline V gene data show CDR1 as LNHDA and CDR2 as SQIVND (reference sequence). V was shortened by 5 bases and J by 2 bases, with 10 bases between the two germline ends. The CDR3 totals 14 residues. The sequenced patients had an expansion of CD8+CD57+ cells seen by flow cytometry. Every patient had severe acquired aplastic anemia.

Sequenced sample: sorted CD4+, CD8+, or CD8+CD57+ T cells (not recorded which) from PBMCs. The source of this sequence is a human donor with aplastic anemia. The chain couples TRBV19 to TRBJ2-4; D is perhaps TRBD1 (5 bases). The CDR3 bases are TGTGCCAGTAGTCCCAGGGTTACCAAAAACATTCAGTACTTC. Residues: CASSPRVTKNIQYF.